Below are 11 T cell receptor beta chains sequenced from a single sample in a study of T cell responses to AZD1222 COVID-19 vaccine. TCRdb keeps only in-frame clones here, not all; method: immunoSEQ multiplex PCR. The sample has approximately 84,000 clones; approximately 88% are singletons. Sequencing was performed on peripheral blood, taken on day 0 of AZD1222 vaccination. The receptors originated from an adult in good health.

As regards this clone: One end of the junction does not line up with germline, which may come from a read error. This rearrangement joins TRBV4-1 to TRBJ2-1, with 14 bases lining up with TRBD2. In germline, CDR1 is MGHRA, CDR2 YSYEKL. The CDR3 extends over 14 amino acids. This chain's CDR3 is CASSQGLAGGPGIF. CDR3 nucleotides: TGCGCCAGCAGCCAAGGACTAGCGGGGGGGCCTGGGATCTTC.

The V and J genes are TRBV27 and TRBJ2-1, with TRBD2 identical over 8 bases. The CDR3 runs 16 residues. Germline loops: CDR1 MNHEY, CDR2 SMNVEV (reference sequence). With V trimmed by 1 base and J by 7 bases, 9 bases remained unmatched. Here the CDR3 reads CASSLYATGGMNEQFF. As DNA, the CDR3 is TGTGCCAGCAGTTTATACGCCACGGGAGGGATGAATGAGCAGTTCTTC.

The chain carries TRBV6-2 or TRBV6-3 and TRBJ2-2; D may correspond to TRBD1 or TRBD2 (5 bases each). The germline gives CDR1 MNHEY, CDR2 SVGEGT. The CDR3 length is 15 residues. Trimming took 2 bases from V and 3 from J, leaving 10 bases between them. The DNA of the CDR3 is TGTGCCAGCAGTTACGGCCAGGGAGACACCGGGGAGCTGTTTTTT. Translating it yields CASSYGQGDTGELFF.

The chain links TRBV5-1 to TRBJ1-2; D is undetermined. Germline CDR1 reads SGHRS; CDR2 reads YFSETQ. Trimming left V 2 bases short and J 8 bases short, with 19 bases between. The CDR3 covers 15 residues. The CDR3 loop reads CASSFTFRELGGYTF. CDR3 nucleotide sequence: TGCGCCAGCAGCTTTACCTTCCGAGAACTTGGAGGCTACACCTTC.

CDR3 region: CASRSGTGFTGELFF. The CDR3 DNA reads as TGTGCCAGCAGGTCCGGGACAGGGTTCACCGGGGAGCTGTTTTTT. The chain employs TRBV6-5 and TRBJ2-2, with 9 bases lining up with TRBD1. The germline CDR1 and CDR2 sequences are MNHEY and SVGAGI. The CDR3 is 15 residues long. V was clipped by 6 bases and J by 4 bases; unmatched bases: 6.

This clone was counted once. V usage is TRBV21-1 and J usage is TRBJ2-5. TRBV21-1 is a known pseudogene. The CDR3 covers 17 residues. The CDR3 loop is CASSKRSRDLQGETQYF. The CDR3 DNA reads as TGTGCCAGCAGCAAACGGTCGCGGGACCTCCAGGGGGAGACCCAGTACTTC.

This clone was seen a few times. This rearrangement joins TRBV11-2 to TRBJ2-1; TRBD1 might be the D (6 bases). With 5 bases removed from V and 13 bases from J, the gap between germline ends came to 21 bases. Germline CDR1 reads SGHAT; CDR2 reads FQNNGV. CDR3 length: 14 amino acids. The CDR3 region has the DNA TGTGCCAGCAGCCCAAAGCCGGGACACCCGCAACAGTTCTTC. This translates into CASSPKPGHPQQFF.

The genes are TRBV27 and TRBJ2-1, with TRBD1 identical over 7 bases. Germline V gene lookup returns CDR1 MNHEY and CDR2 SMNVEV (reference sequence). The trim removed 4 bases at V and 8 bases at J, leaving 17 bases unmatched. This CDR3 contains 17 residues. The DNA for the CDR3 is TGTGCCAGCAGTTCTCCGACAGGGAATAATCATGCGGATGAGCAGTTCTTC. Its translation: CASSSPTGNNHADEQFF.

V usage is TRBV21-1 and J usage is TRBJ1-3; TRBD1, the table's D call, was not compared with the DNA. TRBV21-1 is tagged as a pseudogene. The CDR3 has 17 amino acids. The CDR3 region is CASLRTGTNGAGNTIYF. CDR3 in DNA: TGTGCCAGCCTCAGGACCGGGACAAATGGCGCTGGAAACACCATATATTTT.

This clone was found once. The chain is built from TRBV11-2 and TRBJ1-1; unclear D gene. The CDR3 length is 14 residues. Trimming removed 9 bases from V and 0 bases from J, with 14 bases in between. CDR1 SGHAT and CDR2 FQNNGV come from the germline V gene. CDR3 region: CASGRRALNTEAFF. The CDR3, as DNA: TGTGCCAGTGGACGGAGGGCCTTGAACACTGAAGCTTTCTTT.

V is TRBV24-1 and J is TRBJ2-1; TRBD2 matches at 14 bases. V trimming: 3 bases; J trimming: 12 bases; junction bases outside the gene matches: 6. The germline V gene encodes CDR1 KGHDR and CDR2 SFDVKD. The CDR3 spans 15 residues. CDR3 loop: CATSDPGLAGDRQFF. CDR3 DNA sequence: TGTGCCACCAGTGATCCGGGACTAGCGGGAGACAGGCAGTTCTTC.